Listed here are 25 T cell receptor beta chains from one sample, sequenced in a study of T cells after yellow fever vaccination. Each CDR3 protein gets one entry after TCRdb re-called the 5' RACE reads with MiXCR. The profile covers hundreds of thousands of distinct CDR3 sequences, with around 20% appearing a single time and 15% to 20% taken by the ten largest. The sample was PBMCs, taken before the yellow fever booster vaccination. The receptors here all came from a young man who received the YFV17D yellow fever vaccine.

This clonotype occurred a few times. The chain couples TRBV6-2 or TRBV6-3 to TRBJ2-7; D is uncertain. The CDR3 spans 13 residues. The V gene lost 0 bases and the J gene lost 2 bases, with 5 bases spanning the gap. Germline V gene sequence: CDR1 MNHEY, CDR2 SVGEGT. CDR3 nucleotides: TGTGCCAGCAGTTACTCCTTGACCTACGAGCAGTACTTC. This encodes CASSYSLTYEQYF.

There are a few counts of this clonotype. The chain couples TRBV12-3 or TRBV12-4 to TRBJ2-5; tentatively, D is TRBD2 (6 bases). The CDR3 is made up of 14 amino acids. Trimming removed 6 bases at V and 4 bases at J, with 15 bases between. The CDR3 nucleotides read TGTGCCAGCAGCCGCGGGCGGAGGGGAGAGACCCAGTACTTC. Translated: CASSRGRRGETQYF.

DNA of the CDR3: TGTGCCAGCAGCTTAAGGGGGTCCTACGAGCAGTACGTC. Translating gives CASSLRGSYEQYV. The V gene is TRBV7-8, the J gene TRBJ2-7; D might be TRBD1 (6 bases). This CDR3 region has 13 residues. V was shortened by 2 bases and J by 1 base, with 6 bases between the two germline ends. Germline V gene lookup returns CDR1 SGHVS and CDR2 FQNEAQ.

Comment on this clonotype: Its ends do not fully match the called genes, so a read error is possible. The rearrangement joins TRBV7-7 to TRBJ2-1; D call uncertain. Germline values: CDR1 SSHAT, CDR2 FNYEAQ (reference sequence). This CDR3 region has 14 residues. CDR3 protein: CASSLDVGNNEQFF. The CDR3 nucleotides are TGTGCTAGCAGCTTAGATGTGGGGAATAATGAGCAGTTCTTC.

This clonotype has only a few counts. J is TRBJ2-1 and V is TRBV5-1; 11 positions match TRBD1. CDR3 length: 17 amino acids. The J segment lost 6 bases and the V segment lost 4 bases, leaving 12 bases of the junction unmatched. The germline V gene has CDR1 SGHRS and CDR2 YFSETQ. This CDR3 is CASSLVLGTGGINEQFF. Here the CDR3 DNA reads TGCGCCAGCAGCCTCGTTCTCGGGACAGGGGGTATCAATGAGCAGTTCTTC.

V usage is TRBV4-1 and J usage is TRBJ2-4; 7 bases are a match to TRBD1. V lost 5 bases and J lost 8; bases outside the gene matches: 9. Germline lookup yields CDR1 MGHRA and CDR2 YSYEKL. The CDR3 covers 14 residues. In DNA form, the CDR3 reads TGCGCCAGCAGCGGAAAGACAGGGTCGGACATTCAGTACTTC. Amino acid sequence: CASSGKTGSDIQYF.

The chain is built from TRBV5-6 and TRBJ2-7, with 10 bases matching TRBD2. J gave up 6 bases and V 4 bases, and 4 bases lay outside the gene matches. CDR1 and CDR2 (germline): SGHDT, YYEEEE. The CDR3 totals 13 residues. The CDR3 bases are TGTGCCAGCAGCCCTATAGCGGGGGGCGAGCAGTACGTC. Amino acids: CASSPIAGGEQYV.

This clonotype was seen only once. The chain combines TRBV20-1 with TRBJ1-5; D perhaps matches TRBD1 (6 bases). CDR3 length equals 15 residues. V was trimmed by 4 bases and J by 0 bases, leaving 13 bases between them. The germline V gene encodes CDR1 DFQATT and CDR2 SNEGSKA (reference sequence). In DNA, the CDR3 is TGCAGTGCTACGATCAGGGGATATAGCAATCAGCCCCAGCATTTT. Protein sequence: CSATIRGYSNQPQHF.

J is TRBJ2-6 and V is TRBV29-1, with 9 positions matching TRBD1. In germline, CDR1 is SQVTM, CDR2 ANQGSEA. CDR3 length equals 16 residues. V dropped 3 bases and J dropped 0; count of bases not matched to a gene: 3. Written as DNA, the CDR3 is TGCAGCGTTGAGGACAGGGGCTACTCTGGGGCCAACGTCCTGACTTTC. It specifies CSVEDRGYSGANVLTF.

This clonotype was observed a handful of times. V gene TRBV7-2 combines with J gene TRBJ2-3; perhaps TRBD2 as D (7 bases). The germline V gene encodes CDR1 SGHTA and CDR2 FQGNSA. Trimming stripped 5 bases from V and 5 bases from J, with 11 bases between. This CDR3 spans 13 amino acids. CDR3: CASSGGAGDTQYF. The CDR3 nucleotides read TGTGCCAGCAGCGGGGGGGCGGGAGATACGCAGTATTTT.

The genes are TRBV14 and TRBJ2-5; 7 bases line up with TRBD1. Germline V gene data show CDR1 as SGHDN and CDR2 as FVKESK. The V segment lost 4 bases and the J segment 0 bases; nucleotides outside the gene matches: 5. The CDR3 length is 15 residues. CDR3 loop: CASSRQGLYQETQYF. The DNA for the CDR3 is TGTGCCAGCAGCCGACAGGGCCTGTACCAAGAGACCCAGTACTTC.

This clonotype appeared a few times. The genes are TRBV28 and TRBJ1-5; D is perhaps TRBD1 (5 bases). Germline-derived CDR1 and CDR2 are MDHEN and SYDVKM. There are 12 residues in the CDR3. The germline V and J ends were trimmed by 7 bases and 7 bases, with 11 bases remaining between them. The chain's CDR3 is CASTGGGQPQHF. In DNA, the CDR3 is TGTGCCAGCACAGGTGGGGGACAGCCCCAGCATTTT.

This clonotype was observed a handful of times. The chain joins TRBV12-5 to TRBJ2-3; D may match TRBD1 or TRBD2 (5 bases each). This CDR3 comprises 14 residues. CDR1 and CDR2 from the germline V gene are LGHNT and FRNRAP. Trimming left V 4 bases short and J 6 bases short, with 14 bases between. Here the CDR3 reads CASGWDLPRDTQYF. In DNA form, the CDR3 reads TGTGCTAGTGGTTGGGACCTACCCCGGGATACGCAGTATTTT.

This chain links TRBV5-6 with TRBJ2-1; 11 nucleotides line up with TRBD2. Germline CDR1 and CDR2: SGHDT and YYEEEE. This CDR3 has 17 residues. The ends lost 4 bases at V and 6 bases at J; junction bases unmatched: 12. CDR3 sequence reads: CASSRGGTSGDINEQFF. DNA for the CDR3: TGTGCCAGCAGCCGGGGGGGGACTAGCGGCGATATCAATGAGCAGTTCTTC.

The sample holds a few counts of this clonotype. The junction departs from germline at one end; a sequencing error may be responsible. The CDR3: CASSHSNLNTGELFF. The CDR3 DNA sequence: TGTGCCAGCAGTCACTCAAACCTGAACACCGGGGAGCTGTTTTTT. The rearrangement uses TRBV6-5 and TRBJ2-2; the D is unclear. The germline gives CDR1 MNHEY, CDR2 SVGAGI. The CDR3 consists of 15 residues.

The rearrangement uses TRBV5-1 and TRBJ2-7; D ambiguous. The CDR3 has 14 residues. Deletions cut 1 base from V and 4 bases from J, with 12 bases between. The germline V gene has CDR1 SGHRS and CDR2 YFSETQ. The CDR3 here is CASSLSPSRYEQYV. The CDR3 coding sequence is TGCGCCAGCAGCTTGTCCCCCTCCCGGTACGAGCAGTACGTC.

This clonotype has just a few counts. The chain recombines TRBV27 with TRBJ2-7; D is tentatively TRBD1 or TRBD2 (6 bases each). This CDR3 spans 15 amino acids. Trimming pared 4 bases from V and 2 bases from J, leaving 15 bases between. The V gene's germline CDR1 is MNHEY and CDR2 SMNVEV (reference sequence). The CDR3 loop reads CASSYNLGGTYEQYV. The CDR3 DNA sequence: TGTGCCAGCAGTTACAATTTGGGGGGCACCTACGAGCAGTACGTC.

The rearrangement links TRBV25-1 to TRBJ2-5; 8 positions match TRBD1. The trim removed 2 bases at V and 2 bases at J, leaving 7 bases unmatched. The CDR3 contains 16 residues. CDR1 is MGHDK, CDR2 SYGVNS, per germline. CDR3 nucleotide sequence: TGTGCCAGCAGTGAAAATATTAGACAGGGGCAAGAGACCCAGTACTTC. Translating it yields CASSENIRQGQETQYF.

This chain uses TRBV6-5 with TRBJ2-1; 12 bases are shared with TRBD2. CDR1 MNHEY and CDR2 SVGAGI come from the germline V gene. J lost 7 bases, V lost 5 bases, and 6 bases had no gene match. The CDR3 loop spans 15 amino acids. CDR3 in DNA: TGTGCCAGCAGTAACCTAGCGGGGGGGCTTAATGAGCAGTTCTTC. Its translation: CASSNLAGGLNEQFF.

This clonotype was picked up many times. The V call is TRBV7-9, the J call TRBJ1-2; D ambiguous. Germline lookup yields CDR1 SEHNR and CDR2 FQNEAQ (reference sequence). CDR3 length equals 16 residues. V lost 3 bases, J lost 4 bases, and 18 bases lay in between. The CDR3 nucleotides read TGTGCCAGCAGCTTCTCGGGAGTCATTACGGCCTATGGCTACACCTTC. Amino acid sequence: CASSFSGVITAYGYTF.

The sample holds a few counts of this clonotype. CDR3 DNA: TGCAGCGTTGTTCCGTTTCGGCCAACAGGCAATGAGCAGTTCTTC. Translating it yields CSVVPFRPTGNEQFF. The V call is TRBV29-1, the J call TRBJ2-1, with D possibly matching TRBD1 (5 bases). The ends were cut back, 4 bases at V and 6 bases at J, with 19 bases in the middle. The CDR3 is 15 amino acids. Germline V gene sequence: CDR1 SQVTM, CDR2 ANQGSEA.

This chain uses TRBV15 with TRBJ2-7; D gene unclear. Between the trimmed V and J ends, which lost 4 bases and 3 bases, there was a span of 7 bases. The CDR3 runs to 12 residues. Germline loops: CDR1 LNHNV, CDR2 YYDKDF (reference sequence). Written as DNA, the CDR3 is TGTGCCACCAGCACGGGTGTCTACGAGCAGTACTTC. It codes for CATSTGVYEQYF.

The V and J genes are TRBV18 and TRBJ1-1; perhaps TRBD1 as D (5 bases). From germline, CDR1 is KGHSH and CDR2 LQKENI. Trimming left V 2 bases short and J 2 bases short, with 15 bases between. The CDR3 has 16 residues. In DNA, the CDR3 is TGTGCCAGCTCACCATTTGTAGGGGCCGAAAACACTGAAGCTTTCTTT. This encodes CASSPFVGAENTEAFF.

This clonotype was detected a few times. The chain employs TRBV24-1 and TRBJ1-1; D may be TRBD1 (5 bases). V was cut by 8 bases and J by 0 bases, with 12 bases left in between. The germline V gene encodes CDR1 KGHDR and CDR2 SFDVKD. The CDR3 contains 14 residues. CDR3 bases: TGTGCCACCACCCAACAGGACCTGAACACTGAAGCTTTCTTT. Translation gives CATTQQDLNTEAFF.

This clonotype showed up just a few times. The gene calls are TRBV3-1 and TRBJ1-2; possibly TRBD1 for D (5 bases). This CDR3 comprises 13 residues. Germline CDR1 and CDR2: LGHDT and YNNKEL (reference sequence). V lost 6 bases and J lost 3, with 11 bases in between. The CDR3 spells CASSLQGYYGYTF. The CDR3 nucleotides are TGTGCCAGCAGTCTGCAGGGTTACTATGGCTACACCTTC.